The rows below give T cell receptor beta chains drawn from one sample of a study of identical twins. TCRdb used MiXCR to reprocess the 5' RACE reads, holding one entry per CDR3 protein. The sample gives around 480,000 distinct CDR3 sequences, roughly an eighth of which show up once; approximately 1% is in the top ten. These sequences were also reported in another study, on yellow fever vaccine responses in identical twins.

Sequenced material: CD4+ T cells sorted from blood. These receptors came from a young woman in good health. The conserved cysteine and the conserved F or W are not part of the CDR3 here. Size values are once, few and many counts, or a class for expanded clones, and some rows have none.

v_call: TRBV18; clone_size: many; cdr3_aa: ASSPYSGDNSPLH
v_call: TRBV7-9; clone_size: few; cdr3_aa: ASSLAGTGGAKGYT
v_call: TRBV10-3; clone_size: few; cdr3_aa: AISESGQGMNEQF
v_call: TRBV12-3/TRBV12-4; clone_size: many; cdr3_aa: ASSLGGGREQF
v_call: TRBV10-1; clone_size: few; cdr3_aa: ASSDPGTDRETQY
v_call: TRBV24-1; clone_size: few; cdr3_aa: ATSDGTSLTQY
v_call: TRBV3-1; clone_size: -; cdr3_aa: ASSHILDRNTGELF
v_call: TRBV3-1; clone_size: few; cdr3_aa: ASSQYGTSGGNEQF
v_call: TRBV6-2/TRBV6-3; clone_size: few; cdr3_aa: ASISGEGYT
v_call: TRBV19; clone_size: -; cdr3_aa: ASRSGLENEKLF
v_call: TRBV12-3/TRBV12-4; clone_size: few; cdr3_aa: ASRPRDRRLHTQY
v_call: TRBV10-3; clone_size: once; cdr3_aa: AISEGGQGAGEQY
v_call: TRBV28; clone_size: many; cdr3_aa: ASSDVSGGAGEQF